One sample yielded the 2 T cell receptor beta chains listed below, sequenced in a study of cytomegalovirus exposure and HLA in healthy donors. The primer mix had 60 Vbeta and 13 Jbeta primers. Sequenced by immunoSEQ multiplex PCR; TCRdb stores in-frame clones only, minus some. The profile covers approximately 160,000 clones, with roughly two thirds appearing a single time and 2.5% to 3.5% taken by the ten largest. Input material: PBMCs. All receptors derive from a woman in her thirties or forties in good health and CMV-seropositive.

The J gene is TRBJ2-5, the V gene TRBV18; D may be TRBD1 (6 bases). The CDR3 has 13 amino acids. The V gene's germline CDR1 is KGHSH and CDR2 LQKENI. Trimming pared 5 bases from V and 1 base from J, leaving 8 bases between. The CDR3 nucleotides read TGTGCCAGCTCAGGACAGACCCAAGAGACCCAGTACTTC. It yields the protein CASSGQTQETQYF.

This clone was observed a few times. The rearrangement links TRBV28 to TRBJ2-7, with 8 bases lining up with TRBD2. The germline CDR1 and CDR2 sequences are MDHEN and SYDVKM. V was pared by 6 bases and J by 4 bases, with 8 bases of the junction left unmatched. The CDR3 sequence is 14 residues long. CDR3 loop: CASSVRGAVYEQYF. The CDR3 nucleotides read TGTGCCAGCAGCGTGCGGGGGGCGGTTTACGAGCAGTACTTC. Complete variable domain (other parts from reference TRBV28 and TRBJ2-7): DVKVTQSSRYLVKRTGEKVFLECVQDMDHENMFWYRQDPGLGLRLIYFSYDVKMKEKGDIPEGYSVSREKKERFSLILESASTNQTSMYLCASSVRGAVYEQYFGPGTRLTVT.